This T cell receptor (beta chain) was sequenced in a study of control samples from healthy donors and cancer patients. Assay: immunoSEQ multiplex PCR; the TCRdb copy retains only in-frame clones and omits some. The sample carries around 110,000 clones, 80% to 90% recorded once. The length of the CDR3 is 12 residues. CDR1 is LNHDA, CDR2 SQIVND, per germline (reference sequence). Trimming removed 7 bases at V and 6 bases at J, with 12 bases between. Source material: PBMCs. This receptor was taken from a woman in her forties or fifties with colorectal cancer. This sequence joins TRBV19 and TRBJ1-1; D is uncertain. CDR3 region: CASTTIPAEAFF. As DNA, the CDR3 is TGTGCCAGTACAACAATCCCAGCTGAAGCTTTCTTT.